This T cell receptor beta chain is from a study of OX40 agonist ivuxolimab in advanced cancers. The overall study: Patients received ivuxolimab, an intravenous treatment, every 2 weeks at 0.01 to 10 mg/kg.

V was clipped by 2 bases and J by 2 bases; unmatched bases: 13. CDR1 is SGHAT and CDR2 is FQNNGV in the germline V gene. The CDR3 has 18 amino acids. This clone was seen a single time. Its antigen is not identified. Broader study findings: Certain nonresponders additionally had low normalized T-cell clonal expansion. Blood T cells, both CD4+ and CD8+, expanded clonally by week 6 at 0.1 to 3.0 mg/kg.

Clones were read by immunoSEQ multiplex PCR, and TCRdb kept only the in-frame ones, dropping some. The sample contains about 19,000 clones, roughly 91% of which appear only once. The chain is built from TRBV11-2 and TRBJ2-3, with 7 bases identical to TRBD2. Sequencing used CD4+ or CD8+ T cells sorted from blood, obtained in a trial of the OX40 agonist ivuxolimab. The TCR was taken from an adult with an advanced solid tumor such as melanoma, head and neck, liver or kidney cancer. The CDR3 sequence is CASSLSQLALGITDTQYF. CDR3 in DNA: TGTGCCAGCAGCTTATCGCAACTAGCGTTGGGGATCACAGATACGCAGTATTTT.